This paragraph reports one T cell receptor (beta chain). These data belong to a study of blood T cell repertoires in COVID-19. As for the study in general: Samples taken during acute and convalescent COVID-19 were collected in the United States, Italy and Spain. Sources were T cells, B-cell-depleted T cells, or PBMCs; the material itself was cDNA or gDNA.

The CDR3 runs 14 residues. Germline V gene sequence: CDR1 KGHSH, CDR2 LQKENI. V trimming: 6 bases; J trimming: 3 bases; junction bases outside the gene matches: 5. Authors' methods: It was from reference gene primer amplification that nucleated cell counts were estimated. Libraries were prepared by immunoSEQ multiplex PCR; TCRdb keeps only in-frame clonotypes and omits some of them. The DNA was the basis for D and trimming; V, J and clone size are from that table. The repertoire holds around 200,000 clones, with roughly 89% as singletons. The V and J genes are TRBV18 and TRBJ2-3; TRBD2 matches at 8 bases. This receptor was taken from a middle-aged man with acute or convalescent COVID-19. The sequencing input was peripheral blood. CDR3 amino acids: CASSTGGLTDTQYF. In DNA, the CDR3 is TGTGCCAGCTCCACGGGGGGGCTTACAGATACGCAGTATTTT.